This T cell receptor (beta chain) was retrieved from a study of T cell responses to AZD1222 COVID-19 vaccine. Study-wide findings and caveats: It was only six AZD1222 recipients who were seropositive at baseline. Sampling captured repertoires only after the peak T cell response. Breadth and depth of Spike-specific TCRs rose after two AZD1222 doses. Reports say nearly half of spike-specific TCRs go after unmutated variant regions.

The CDR3 runs to 13 residues. Germline V gene lookup returns CDR1 LNHDA and CDR2 SQIVND (reference sequence). Trimming pared 8 bases from V and 6 bases from J, leaving 13 bases between. Comments on this clone: Its matching antigen is unknown.

Sequencing used immunoSEQ multiplex PCR; TCRdb keeps in-frame clones, though not all of them. The table records about 130,000 clones, about 93% of them present only once. The material was peripheral blood, obtained on day 0 of AZD1222 vaccination. This sequence joins TRBV19 and TRBJ2-2; no reliable D call. The TCR sequence derives from an adult in good health. Here the CDR3 reads CASLARLAGELFF. CDR3 sequence (DNA): TGTGCCAGTTTAGCCCGACTGGCCGGGGAGCTGTTTTTT.